This T cell receptor (beta chain) was obtained from a study of cytomegalovirus exposure and HLA in healthy donors. Findings of the study overall: Indistinguishable V segments, including TRBV6-2 and TRBV6-3, were excluded. Reportedly, a later analysis found an Asian-associated ancestry cluster had fewer N-insertions than the approximately 670-donor mean. According to the study, 180 or so TCR beta chains were cytomegalovirus-associated.

It was with 60 Vbeta and 13 Jbeta primers that the PCR ran. Data came from immunoSEQ multiplex PCR; TCRdb stores just in-frame clones and leaves some out. Of about 150,000 clones listed, 75% to 85% were seen once; the top ten hold 5.6%. About this clone itself: Antigen unknown.

The V gene's germline CDR1 is SEHNR and CDR2 FQNEAQ (reference sequence). This CDR3 contains 18 residues. V dropped 0 bases and J dropped 0; count of bases not matched to a gene: 7. V gene TRBV7-9 combines with J gene TRBJ1-3, with TRBD1 identical over 8 bases. The sequenced sample consisted of PBMCs. The origin of this receptor is a woman between 40 and 50 years old in good health and CMV-seropositive. In DNA form, the CDR3 reads TGTGCCAGCAGCTTAGCCACCGGGACAGGTATCTCTGGAAACACCATATATTTT. Its translation: CASSLATGTGISGNTIYF.